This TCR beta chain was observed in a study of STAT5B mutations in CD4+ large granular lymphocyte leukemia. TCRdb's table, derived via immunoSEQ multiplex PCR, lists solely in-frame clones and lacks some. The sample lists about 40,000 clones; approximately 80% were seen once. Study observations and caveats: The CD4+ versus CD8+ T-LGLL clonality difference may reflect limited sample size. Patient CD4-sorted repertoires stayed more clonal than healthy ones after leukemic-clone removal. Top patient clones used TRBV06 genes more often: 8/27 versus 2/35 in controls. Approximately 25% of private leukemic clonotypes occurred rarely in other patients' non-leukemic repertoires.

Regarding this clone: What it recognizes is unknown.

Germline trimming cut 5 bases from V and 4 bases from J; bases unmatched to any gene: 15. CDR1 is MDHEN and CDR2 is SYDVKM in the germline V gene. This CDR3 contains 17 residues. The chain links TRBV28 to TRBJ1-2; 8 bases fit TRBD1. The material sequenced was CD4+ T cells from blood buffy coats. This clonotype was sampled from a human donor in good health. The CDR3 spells CASSPYTTGVPIYGYTF. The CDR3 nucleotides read TGTGCCAGCAGTCCTTATACGACAGGGGTACCTATCTATGGCTACACCTTC.